This TCR beta chain was recovered during a study of shared T cell receptors in the human thymus. Method: immunoSEQ multiplex PCR; TCRdb's copy keeps in-frame clones and lacks some. The top ten hold 0.0095% to 0.013% of the sample, which has under 850,000 clones, 70% to 90% seen once. These sequences were also reported in another study, on human thymus T cells. That report notes: Thymus tissue for the work was resected from patients undergoing corrective heart surgery. Related work found strong thymic repertoire overlap between unrelated individuals.

The sample was thymocytes. The receptor's source is a boy under two years old with a congenital heart defect.

As DNA, the CDR3 is TGTGCCACCAGCAGAGGAGGAGAGACCCAGTACTTC. This sequence encodes CATSRGGETQYF. This chain links TRBV15 with TRBJ2-5; D unresolved. The CDR3 sequence is 12 residues long. The V and J ends lost 1 base and 4 bases respectively, with 4 bases between them. Germline V gene data show CDR1 as LNHNV and CDR2 as YYDKDF (reference sequence).